The next 6 T cell receptor beta chains were all read from a single sample in a study of T cell responses to AZD1222 COVID-19 vaccine. The repertoire was sequenced with immunoSEQ multiplex PCR; TCRdb's copy has only in-frame clones and lacks some. This table has approximately 120,000 clones, more than 70% appearing once. The sample in question was peripheral blood, obtained on day 0 of AZD1222 vaccination. The receptors were sampled from an adult in good health.

The chain combines TRBV6-2 or TRBV6-3 with TRBJ1-4, with D unclear. The germline gives CDR1 MNHEY, CDR2 SVGEGT. This CDR3 has 11 residues. V gave up 4 bases and J gave up 6 bases, with 3 bases separating them. CDR3 protein: CASSSDEKLFF. The CDR3 DNA is TGTGCCAGCAGTTCCGATGAAAAACTGTTTTTT.

J is TRBJ2-3 and V is TRBV7-7, with D possibly matching TRBD2 (6 bases). Trimming stripped 4 bases from V and 0 bases from J, with 11 bases between. CDR1 and CDR2 (germline): SSHAT, FNYEAQ (reference sequence). The CDR3 extends over 15 amino acids. The CDR3 region has the DNA TGTGCCAGCAGCTCCGGAGGGGCTAGCACAGATACGCAGTATTTT. It codes for CASSSGGASTDTQYF.

The chain joins TRBV11-1 to TRBJ2-7; no clear D gene. From germline, CDR1 is SGHAT and CDR2 FQDESV (reference sequence). Trimming stripped 0 bases from V and 5 bases from J, with 8 bases between. The CDR3 extends over 13 amino acids. Written as DNA, the CDR3 is TGTGCCAGCAGCTTAGCCCGTAGGGACGAGCAGTACTTC. Protein sequence: CASSLARRDEQYF.

This chain links TRBV18 with TRBJ1-2, with a weak D call TRBD1 (5 bases). This CDR3 has 14 residues. Germline values: CDR1 KGHSH, CDR2 LQKENI. V lost 2 bases and J 4 bases, leaving 11 bases between the germline ends. The CDR3 protein is CASSPSATAYGYTF. The CDR3 DNA sequence: TGTGCCAGCTCACCATCGGCGACAGCCTATGGCTACACCTTC.

J is TRBJ2-5 and V is TRBV5-1, with D perhaps matching TRBD1 (6 bases). Per germline, CDR1 SGHRS and CDR2 YFSETQ. Trimming took 0 bases from V and 5 from J, leaving 14 bases between them. CDR3 length equals 15 residues. CDR3 sequence reads: CASSLGGVQGETQYF. CDR3 DNA sequence: TGCGCCAGCAGCTTGGGAGGGGTCCAGGGGGAGACCCAGTACTTC.

The chain employs TRBV18 and TRBJ1-1, with D uncertain. The CDR3 is 14 amino acids. V lost 1 base to trimming and J lost 4 bases, with 10 bases between them. Germline V gene lookup returns CDR1 KGHSH and CDR2 LQKENI. The CDR3, as DNA: TGTGCCAGCTCACCACGCCGGGCCGGCACTGAAGCTTTCTTT. Protein: CASSPRRAGTEAFF.